The TCR beta chain described here comes from a study of Graves' ophthalmopathy and Graves' hyperthyroidism. Across the whole study: Sampling took place at initial diagnosis, with peripheral blood obtained before any treatment. Whole-study results and caveats: Ophthalmopathy versus stable hyperthyroidism: 13-signature model gave less than 90% sensitivity, approximately 80% specificity. Most expanded thyroid clonotypes above 0.001 frequency also appeared in blood.

Transcripts of RNA were the source for amplifying TCR beta CDR3 regions. RT-PCR in the first round used HTBI primers; a second-round multiplex PCR followed. TCRdb itself ran the multiplex PCR reads through MiXCR, one entry per CDR3 protein. The table has hundreds of thousands of distinct CDR3 sequences, approximately 14% seen once; the top ten hold over 7.5%. This clonotype has ten or more counts. Its antigen is unidentified. Per the germline V gene, CDR1 is DFQATT and CDR2 is SNEGSKA (reference sequence). This CDR3 region has 14 residues. With V trimmed by 2 bases and J by 5 bases, 5 bases remained unmatched. Excluded: other autoimmune disease, uncontrolled infection, pregnancy or lactation.

This receptor was identified in a woman in her twenties or thirties with Graves' ophthalmopathy. The sequenced material came from blood. The chain employs TRBV20-1 and TRBJ2-7; 11 positions agree with TRBD2. CDR3 nucleotides: TGCAGTGCTAGACAACTAGCGGGAGTCCACGAGCAGTACTTC. Residues: CSARQLAGVHEQYF.